This entry concerns a single T cell receptor (beta chain). These data come from a study of blood T cell dynamics during melanoma immunotherapy. Documented time point: pre-treatment baseline. Response was assessed by RECIST 1.1 at 12 weeks, except a couple of rapid progressors. Patients with prior systemic cancer treatment, concomitant immunosuppressants, or other active malignancies were excluded. The CDR3 loop spans 12 amino acids. V was pared by 8 bases and J by 5 bases, with 12 bases between. In germline, CDR1 is SGHAT, CDR2 FQNNGV. DNA loading was fixed at 350 ng for all bulk PBMC samples. Sequenced by immunoSEQ multiplex PCR; TCRdb stores in-frame clones only, minus some. This table has tens of thousands of clones, around 88% appearing once.

The sequence derives from a human donor with melanoma. V gene TRBV11-2 combines with J gene TRBJ2-5, with no clear D. The sample here was blood, taken from a patient treated with checkpoint blockade. The CDR3 region is CASSPVGETQYF. In DNA form, the CDR3 reads TGTGCCAGCTCCCCCGTGGGGGAGACCCAGTACTTC.